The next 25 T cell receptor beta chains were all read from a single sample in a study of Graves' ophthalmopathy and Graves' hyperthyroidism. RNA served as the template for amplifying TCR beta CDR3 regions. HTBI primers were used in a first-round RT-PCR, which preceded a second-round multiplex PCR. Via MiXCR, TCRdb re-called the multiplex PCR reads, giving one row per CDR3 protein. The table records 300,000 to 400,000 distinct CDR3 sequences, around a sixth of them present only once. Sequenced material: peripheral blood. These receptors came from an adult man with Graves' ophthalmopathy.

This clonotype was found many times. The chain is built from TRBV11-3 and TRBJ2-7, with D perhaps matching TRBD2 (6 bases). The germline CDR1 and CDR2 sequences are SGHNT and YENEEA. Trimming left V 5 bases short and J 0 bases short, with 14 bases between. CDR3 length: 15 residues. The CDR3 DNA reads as TGTGCCAGCAGCCCCGGGGGTCGGGCCTCCTACGAGCAGTACTTC. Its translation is CASSPGGRASYEQYF.

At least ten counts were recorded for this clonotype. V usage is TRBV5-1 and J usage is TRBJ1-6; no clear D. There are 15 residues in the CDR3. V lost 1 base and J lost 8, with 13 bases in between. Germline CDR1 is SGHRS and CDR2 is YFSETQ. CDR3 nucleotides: TGCGCCAGCAGCTTGACGGTTGGGCGGGATTCACCCCTCCACTTT. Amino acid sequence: CASSLTVGRDSPLHF. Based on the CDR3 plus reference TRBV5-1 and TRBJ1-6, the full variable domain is KAGVTQTPRYLIKTRGQQVTLSCSPISGHRSVSWYQQTPGQGLQFLFEYFSETQRNKGNFPGRFSGRQFSNSRSEMNVSTLELGDSALYLCASSLTVGRDSPLHFGNGTRLTVT.

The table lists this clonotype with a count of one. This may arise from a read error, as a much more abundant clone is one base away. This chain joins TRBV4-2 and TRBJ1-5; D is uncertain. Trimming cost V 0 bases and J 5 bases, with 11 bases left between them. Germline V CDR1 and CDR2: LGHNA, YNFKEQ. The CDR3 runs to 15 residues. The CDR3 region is CASSQDSRVDQPQHF. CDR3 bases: TGTGCCAGCAGCCAAGATTCACGGGTCGATCAGCCCCAGCATTTT.

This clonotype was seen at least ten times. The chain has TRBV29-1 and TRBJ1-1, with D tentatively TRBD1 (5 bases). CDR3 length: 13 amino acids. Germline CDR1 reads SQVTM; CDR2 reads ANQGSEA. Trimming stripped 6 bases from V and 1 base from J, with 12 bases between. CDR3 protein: CSVQGWGNTEAFF. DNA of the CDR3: TGCAGCGTCCAGGGTTGGGGGAACACTGAAGCTTTCTTT. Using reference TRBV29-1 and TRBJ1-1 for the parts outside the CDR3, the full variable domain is SAVISQKPSRDICQRGTSLTIQCQVDSQVTMMFWYRQQPGQSLTLIATANQGSEATYESGFVIDKFPISRPNLTFSTLTVSNMSPEDSSIYLCSVQGWGNTEAFFGQGTRLTVV.

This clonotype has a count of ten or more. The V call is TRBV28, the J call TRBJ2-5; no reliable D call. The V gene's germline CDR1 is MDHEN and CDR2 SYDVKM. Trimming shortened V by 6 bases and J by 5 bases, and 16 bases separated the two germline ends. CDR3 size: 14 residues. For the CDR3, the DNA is TGTGCCAGCAGCCCTCCGGATGAGCTCGAGACCCAGTACTTC. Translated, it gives CASSPPDELETQYF.

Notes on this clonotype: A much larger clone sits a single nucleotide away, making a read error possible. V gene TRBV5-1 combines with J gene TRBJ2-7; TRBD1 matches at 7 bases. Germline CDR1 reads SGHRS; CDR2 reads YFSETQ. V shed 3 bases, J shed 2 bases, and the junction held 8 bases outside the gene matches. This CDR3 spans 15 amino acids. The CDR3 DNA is TGCGCCAGCAGCTGGAGACAGGGTAACCCCTACGAGCAGTACTTC. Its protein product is CASSWRQGNPYEQYF.

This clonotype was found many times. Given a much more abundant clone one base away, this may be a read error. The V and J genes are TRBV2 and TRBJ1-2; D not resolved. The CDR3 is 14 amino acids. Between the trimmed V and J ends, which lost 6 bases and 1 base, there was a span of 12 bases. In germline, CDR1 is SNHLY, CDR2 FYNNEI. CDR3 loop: CASRQEQNNYGYTF. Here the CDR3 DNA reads TGTGCCAGCAGGCAAGAACAGAATAACTATGGCTACACCTTC. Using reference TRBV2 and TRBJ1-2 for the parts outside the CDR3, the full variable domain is EPEVTQTPSHQVTQMGQEVILRCVPISNHLYFYWYRQILGQKVEFLVSFYNNEISEKSEIFDDQFSVERPDGSNFTLKIRSTKLEDSAMYFCASRQEQNNYGYTFGSGTRLTVV.

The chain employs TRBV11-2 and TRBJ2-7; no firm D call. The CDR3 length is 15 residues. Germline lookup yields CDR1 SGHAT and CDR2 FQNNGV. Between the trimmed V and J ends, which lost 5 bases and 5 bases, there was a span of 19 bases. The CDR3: CASSNPRIGYDEQYF. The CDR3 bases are TGTGCCAGCAGCAACCCCCGAATAGGTTATGACGAGCAGTACTTC.

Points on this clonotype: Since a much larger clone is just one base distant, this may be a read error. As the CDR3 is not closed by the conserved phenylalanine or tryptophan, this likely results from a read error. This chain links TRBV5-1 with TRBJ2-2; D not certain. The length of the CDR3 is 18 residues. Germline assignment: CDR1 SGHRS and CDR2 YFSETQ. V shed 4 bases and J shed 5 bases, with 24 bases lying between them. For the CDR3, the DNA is TGCGCCAGCAGCCCGTTGGGCGCGGCCACACCCGGGACCGGGGAGCTGTTTCTT. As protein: CASSPLGAATPGTGELFL.

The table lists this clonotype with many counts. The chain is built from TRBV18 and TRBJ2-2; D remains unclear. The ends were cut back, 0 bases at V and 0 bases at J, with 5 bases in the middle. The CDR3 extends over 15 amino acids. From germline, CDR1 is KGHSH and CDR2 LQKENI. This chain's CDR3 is CASSPPPSNTGELFF. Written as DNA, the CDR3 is TGTGCCAGCTCACCACCGCCCTCGAACACCGGGGAGCTGTTTTTT. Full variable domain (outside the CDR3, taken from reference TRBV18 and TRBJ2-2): NAGVMQNPRHLVRRRGQEARLRCSPMKGHSHVYWYRQLPEEGLKFMVYLQKENIIDESGMPKERFSAEFPKEGPSILRIQQVVRGDSAAYFCASSPPPSNTGELFFGEGSRLTVL.

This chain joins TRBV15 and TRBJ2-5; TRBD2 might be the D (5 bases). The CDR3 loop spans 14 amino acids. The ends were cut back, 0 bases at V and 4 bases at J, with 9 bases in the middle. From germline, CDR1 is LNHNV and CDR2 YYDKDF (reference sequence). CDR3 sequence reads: CATSRDLAGETQYF. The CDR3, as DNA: TGTGCCACCAGCAGAGATTTGGCGGGAGAGACCCAGTACTTC.

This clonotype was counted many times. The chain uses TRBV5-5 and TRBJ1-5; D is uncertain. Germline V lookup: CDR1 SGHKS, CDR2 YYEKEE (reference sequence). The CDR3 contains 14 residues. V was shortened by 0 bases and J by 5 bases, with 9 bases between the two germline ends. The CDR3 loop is CASSLGAAYQPQHF. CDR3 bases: TGTGCCAGCAGCTTGGGAGCAGCCTATCAGCCCCAGCATTTT.

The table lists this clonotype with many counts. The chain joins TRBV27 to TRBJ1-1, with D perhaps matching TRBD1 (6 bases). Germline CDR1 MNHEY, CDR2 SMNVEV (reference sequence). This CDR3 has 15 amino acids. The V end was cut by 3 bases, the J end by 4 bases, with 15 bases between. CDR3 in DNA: TGTGCCAGCAGTTTTAACGGAGGGGGGAGCACTGAAGCTTTCTTT. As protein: CASSFNGGGSTEAFF.

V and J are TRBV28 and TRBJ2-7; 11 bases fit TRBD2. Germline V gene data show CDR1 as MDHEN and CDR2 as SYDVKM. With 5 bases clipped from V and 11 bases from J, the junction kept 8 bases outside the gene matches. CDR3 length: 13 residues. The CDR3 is CASSGTSGSPKYF. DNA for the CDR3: TGTGCCAGCAGTGGGACTAGCGGTTCCCCAAAGTACTTC. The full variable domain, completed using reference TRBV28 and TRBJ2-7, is DVKVTQSSRYLVKRTGEKVFLECVQDMDHENMFWYRQDPGLGLRLIYFSYDVKMKEKGDIPEGYSVSREKKERFSLILESASTNQTSMYLCASSGTSGSPKYFGPGTRLTVT.

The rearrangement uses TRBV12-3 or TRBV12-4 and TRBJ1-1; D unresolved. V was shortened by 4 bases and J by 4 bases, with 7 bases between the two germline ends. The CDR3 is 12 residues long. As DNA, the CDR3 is TGTGCCAGCAGTTGGGGTGTCACTGAAGCTTTCTTT. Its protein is CASSWGVTEAFF.

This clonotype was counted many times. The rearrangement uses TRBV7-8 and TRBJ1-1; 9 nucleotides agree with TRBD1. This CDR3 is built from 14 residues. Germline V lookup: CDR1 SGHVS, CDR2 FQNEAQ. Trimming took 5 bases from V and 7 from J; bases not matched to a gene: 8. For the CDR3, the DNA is TGTGCCAGCAGCCGGAAACAGGGGGCGATTGAAGCTTTCTTT. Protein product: CASSRKQGAIEAFF.

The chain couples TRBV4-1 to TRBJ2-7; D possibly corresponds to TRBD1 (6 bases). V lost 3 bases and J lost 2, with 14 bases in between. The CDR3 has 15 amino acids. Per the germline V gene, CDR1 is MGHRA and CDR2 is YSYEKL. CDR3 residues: CASSHRSGQTYEQYF. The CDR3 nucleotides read TGCGCCAGCAGCCACCGGAGTGGACAGACCTACGAGCAGTACTTC.

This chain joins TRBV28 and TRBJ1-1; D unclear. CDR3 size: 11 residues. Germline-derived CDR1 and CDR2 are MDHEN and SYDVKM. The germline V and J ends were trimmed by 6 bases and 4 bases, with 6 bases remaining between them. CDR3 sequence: CASRQFTEAFF. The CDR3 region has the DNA TGTGCCAGCAGGCAGTTCACTGAAGCTTTCTTT.

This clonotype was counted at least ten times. CDR3 coding DNA: TGTGCCAGCAGCTTAGGGGCGGGGGGCCTCTACGAGCAGTACTTC. Translating it yields CASSLGAGGLYEQYF. The J gene is TRBJ2-7, the V gene TRBV11-2; 8 nucleotides agree with TRBD2. J lost 3 bases, V lost 1 base, and 5 bases had no gene match. Germline V lookup: CDR1 SGHAT, CDR2 FQNNGV. The CDR3 covers 15 residues.

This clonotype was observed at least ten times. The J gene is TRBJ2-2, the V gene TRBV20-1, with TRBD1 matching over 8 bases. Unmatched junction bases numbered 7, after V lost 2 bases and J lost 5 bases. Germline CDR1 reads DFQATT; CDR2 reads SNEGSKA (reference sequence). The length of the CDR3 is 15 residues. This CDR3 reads CSARSAGGSTGELFF. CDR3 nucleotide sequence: TGCAGTGCTAGATCGGCAGGGGGCAGTACCGGGGAGCTGTTTTTT.

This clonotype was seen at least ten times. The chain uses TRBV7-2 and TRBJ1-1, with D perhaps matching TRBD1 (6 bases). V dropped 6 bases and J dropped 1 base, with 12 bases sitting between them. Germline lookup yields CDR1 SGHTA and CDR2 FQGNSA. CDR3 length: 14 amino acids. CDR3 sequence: CASRAGQANTEAFF. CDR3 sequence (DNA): TGTGCCAGCAGAGCGGGACAAGCGAACACTGAAGCTTTCTTT.

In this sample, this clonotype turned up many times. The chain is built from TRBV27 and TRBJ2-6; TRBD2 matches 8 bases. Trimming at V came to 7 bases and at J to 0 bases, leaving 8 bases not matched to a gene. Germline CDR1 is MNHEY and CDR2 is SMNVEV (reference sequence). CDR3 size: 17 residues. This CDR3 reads CASTSLAGVSGANVLTF. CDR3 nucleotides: TGTGCCAGCACTTCCCTAGCGGGTGTCTCTGGGGCCAACGTCCTGACTTTC.

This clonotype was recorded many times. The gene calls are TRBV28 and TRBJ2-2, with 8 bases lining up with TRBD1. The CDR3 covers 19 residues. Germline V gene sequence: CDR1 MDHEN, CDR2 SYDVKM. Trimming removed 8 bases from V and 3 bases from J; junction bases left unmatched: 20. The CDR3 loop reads CASFSNTLRGPSDTGELFF. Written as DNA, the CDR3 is TGTGCCAGCTTTTCAAATACCCTCAGGGGGCCGTCGGACACCGGGGAGCTGTTTTTT.

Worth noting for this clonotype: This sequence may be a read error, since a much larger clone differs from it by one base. CDR3 residues: CATSGPITGELFF. CDR3 coding DNA: TGTGCCACCAGTGGACCGATCACCGGGGAGCTGTTTTTT. This chain uses TRBV24-1 with TRBJ2-2; the D is unclear. The CDR3 spans 13 residues. Germline V gene sequence: CDR1 KGHDR, CDR2 SFDVKD. With 5 bases removed from V and 4 bases from J, the gap between germline ends came to 7 bases.

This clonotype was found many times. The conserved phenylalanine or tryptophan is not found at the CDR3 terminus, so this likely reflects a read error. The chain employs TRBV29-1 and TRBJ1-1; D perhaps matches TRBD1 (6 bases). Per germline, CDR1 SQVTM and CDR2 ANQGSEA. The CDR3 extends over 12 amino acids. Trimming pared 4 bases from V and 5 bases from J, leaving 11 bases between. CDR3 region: CSVGITGTEAFS. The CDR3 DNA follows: TGCAGCGTTGGCATCACAGGGACTGAAGCTTTCTCT.